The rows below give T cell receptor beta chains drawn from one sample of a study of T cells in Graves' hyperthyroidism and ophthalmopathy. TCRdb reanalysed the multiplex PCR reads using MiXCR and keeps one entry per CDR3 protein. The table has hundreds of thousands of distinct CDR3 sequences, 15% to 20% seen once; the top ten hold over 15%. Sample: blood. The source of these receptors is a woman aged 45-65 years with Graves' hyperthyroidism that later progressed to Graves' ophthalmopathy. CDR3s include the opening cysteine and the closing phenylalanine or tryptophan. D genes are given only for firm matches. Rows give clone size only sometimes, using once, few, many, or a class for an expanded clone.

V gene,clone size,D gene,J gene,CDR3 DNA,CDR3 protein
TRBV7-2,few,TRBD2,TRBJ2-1,TGTGCCAGCAGACGCCGACTAGCGGGGGGGATGGAACATGAGCAGTTCTTC,CASRRRLAGGMEHEQFF
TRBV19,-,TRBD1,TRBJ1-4,TGTGCCAGTAGTATGGACAGGGGGCGAGAAAAACTGTTTTTT,CASSMDRGREKLFF
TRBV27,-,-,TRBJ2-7,TGTGCCAGCAGTTTCAGCCACCGGGACGGAACCTACGAGCAGTACTTC,CASSFSHRDGTYEQYF
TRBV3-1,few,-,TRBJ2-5,TGTGCCAGCAGCCAATATAGGGGTTCATTCGAGACCCAGTACTTC,CASSQYRGSFETQYF
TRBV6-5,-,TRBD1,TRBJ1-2,TGTGCCAGCAGTTACTCAAGGCAGGGGGCGCGAGGCTATGGCTACACCTTC,CASSYSRQGARGYGYTF
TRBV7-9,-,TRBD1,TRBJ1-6,TGTGCCAGCAGCGAGAGGGGGCGCACCTATAATTCACCCCTCCACTTT,CASSERGRTYNSPLHF
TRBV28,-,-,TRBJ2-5,TGTGCCAGCAGTTGGTTGCGGGTGGGCCAAGAGACCCAGTACTTC,CASSWLRVGQETQYF
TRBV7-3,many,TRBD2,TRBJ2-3,TGTGCCAGCAGCTTAATCGGCATAGCGGGGGCCACAGATACGCAGTATTTT,CASSLIGIAGATDTQYF
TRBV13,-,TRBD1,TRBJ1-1,TGTGCCAGCAGAGGGGACAGGGGGCCAGCTTTCTTT,CASRGDRGPAFF
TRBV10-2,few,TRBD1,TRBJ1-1,TGCGCCAGCGGTTTGGGAGGGGGCGCTGAAGCTTTCTTT,CASGLGGGAEAFF
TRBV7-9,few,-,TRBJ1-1,TGTGCCAGCAGCTTAGGATTTTCAGAGGGCGGCACTGAAGCTTTCTTT,CASSLGFSEGGTEAFF
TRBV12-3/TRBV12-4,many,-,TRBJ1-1,TGTGCCAGCAGTTCAGAGGTATTTACTGAAGCTTTCTTT,CASSSEVFTEAFF
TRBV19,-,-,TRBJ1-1,TGTGCCAGTAGTACCCTCGTGGGACAAAACACTGAAGCTTTCTTT,CASSTLVGQNTEAFF
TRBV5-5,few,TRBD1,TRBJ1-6,TGTGCCAGCAGCTTGGCGACAGGGATTGGTTCACCCCTCCACTTT,CASSLATGIGSPLHF
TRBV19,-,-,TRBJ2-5,TGTGCCAGTAGTCCCGGACTCAAAAAAGAGACCCAGTACTTC,CASSPGLKKETQYF
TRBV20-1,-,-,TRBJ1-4,TGCAGTGCTAGACGCCTCTCCGGGATCAATGAAAAACTGTTTTTT,CSARRLSGINEKLFF
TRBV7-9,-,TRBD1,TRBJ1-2,TGTGCCAGCAGCTCACCCTCGGACAGGGTTGGTGGCTACACCTTC,CASSSPSDRVGGYTF